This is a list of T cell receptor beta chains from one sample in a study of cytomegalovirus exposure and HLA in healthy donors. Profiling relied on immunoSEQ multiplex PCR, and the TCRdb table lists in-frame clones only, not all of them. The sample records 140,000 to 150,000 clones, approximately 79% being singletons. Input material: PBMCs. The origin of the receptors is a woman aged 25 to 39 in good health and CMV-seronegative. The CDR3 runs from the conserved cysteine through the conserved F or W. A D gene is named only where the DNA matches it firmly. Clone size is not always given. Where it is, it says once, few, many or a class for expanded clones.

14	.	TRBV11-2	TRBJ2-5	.	CASSLVASTETQYF	TGTGCCAGCAGCTTAGTGGCTAGCACGGAGACCCAGTACTTC
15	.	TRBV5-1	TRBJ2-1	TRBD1	CASSLGQGPHNEQFF	TGCGCCAGCAGCCTCGGACAGGGACCCCACAATGAGCAGTTCTTC
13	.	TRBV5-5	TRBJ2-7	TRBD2	CASSPSGVYEQYF	TGTGCCAGCAGCCCCAGCGGGGTGTACGAGCAGTACTTC
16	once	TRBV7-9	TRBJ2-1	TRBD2	CASSLGLAVVSDEQFF	TGTGCCAGCAGCTTAGGCCTAGCGGTAGTTAGCGATGAGCAGTTCTTC
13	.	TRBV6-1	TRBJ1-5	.	CASIRGHNQPQHF	TGTGCCAGCATCAGGGGACACAATCAGCCCCAGCATTTT
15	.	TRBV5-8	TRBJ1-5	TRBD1	CASSRSTTGNQPQHF	TGTGCCAGCAGCCGTTCCACGACAGGGAATCAGCCCCAGCATTTT
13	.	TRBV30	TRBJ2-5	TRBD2	CACSGGLQETQYF	TGTGCCTGTAGCGGGGGCCTGCAAGAGACCCAGTACTTC
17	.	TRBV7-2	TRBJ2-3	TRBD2	CASSWGTSGSWPDTQYF	TGTGCCAGCAGCTGGGGGACTAGCGGGAGCTGGCCAGATACGCAGTATTTT
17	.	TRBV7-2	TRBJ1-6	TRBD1	CASSLRGPRDRNSPLHF	TGTGCCAGCAGCTTACGGGGCCCCCGGGACAGAAATTCACCCCTCCACTTT
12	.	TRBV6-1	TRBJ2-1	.	CASISSYNEQFF	TGTGCCAGCATCAGCTCCTACAATGAGCAGTTCTTC
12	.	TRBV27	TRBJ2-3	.	CASSPSTDTQYF	TGTGCCAGCAGTCCAAGCACAGATACGCAGTATTTT
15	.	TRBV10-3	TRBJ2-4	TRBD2	CAISELAGAKNIQYF	TGTGCCATCAGTGAGTTAGCGGGAGCCAAAAACATTCAGTACTTC
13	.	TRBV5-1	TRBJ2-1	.	CASSPRAYNEQFF	TGCGCCAGCAGCCCCAGGGCCTACAATGAGCAGTTCTTC
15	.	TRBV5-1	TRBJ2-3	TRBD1	CASSFNRGGTDTQYF	TGCGCCAGCAGCTTTAACAGGGGTGGCACAGATACGCAGTATTTT
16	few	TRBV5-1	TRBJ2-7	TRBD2	CASSLDLIAGVNEQYF	TGCGCCAGCAGCTTGGACCTCATAGCGGGAGTTAACGAGCAGTACTTC
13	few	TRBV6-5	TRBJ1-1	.	CASSYSIGGEAFF	TGTGCCAGCAGTTACTCGATCGGGGGTGAGGCTTTCTTT
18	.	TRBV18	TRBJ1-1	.	CASSPTWGGWEMNTEAFF	TGTGCCAGCTCACCTACTTGGGGGGGATGGGAGATGAACACTGAAGCTTTCTTT
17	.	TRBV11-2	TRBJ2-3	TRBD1	CASSLGGQGSSTDTQYF	TGTGCCAGCAGCTTAGGGGGACAGGGATCTAGCACAGATACGCAGTATTTT
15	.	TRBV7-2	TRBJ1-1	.	CASSSEGQPNTEAFF	TGTGCCAGCAGCTCGGAAGGACAGCCGAACACTGAAGCTTTCTTT
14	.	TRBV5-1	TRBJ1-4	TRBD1	CASRSTGTNEKLFF	TGCGCCAGCAGATCGACAGGGACTAATGAAAAACTGTTTTTT
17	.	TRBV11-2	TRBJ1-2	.	CASSPKEGQLIGYGYTF	TGTGCCAGCAGCCCGAAAGAGGGTCAGCTCATCGGATATGGCTACACCTTC
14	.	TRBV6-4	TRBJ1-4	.	CASTDHGGKEKLFF	TGTGCCAGCACCGACCACGGGGGAAAGGAAAAACTGTTTTTT
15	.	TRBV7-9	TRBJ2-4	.	CASSLDRGGKNIQYF	TGTGCCAGCAGCTTAGACAGGGGAGGCAAAAACATTCAGTACTTC
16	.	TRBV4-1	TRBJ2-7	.	CASSQAQGQFSYEQYF	TGCGCCAGCAGCCAAGCGCAGGGCCAATTCTCCTACGAGCAGTACTTC
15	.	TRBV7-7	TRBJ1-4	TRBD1	CASSLTGATNEKLFF	TGTGCCAGCAGCCTAACAGGGGCGACTAATGAAAAACTGTTTTTT
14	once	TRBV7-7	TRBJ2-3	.	CASSLGQGGDTQYF	TGTGCCAGCAGCTTGGGGCAGGGTGGTGATACGCAGTATTTT
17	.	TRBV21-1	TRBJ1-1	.	CASSNVEQGDMNTEAFF	TGTGCCAGCAGCAATGTGGAACAGGGTGACATGAACACTGAAGCTTTCTTT
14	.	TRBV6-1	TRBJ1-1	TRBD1	CASRGTDKYTEAFF	TGTGCCAGCAGGGGGACAGACAAATACACTGAAGCTTTCTTT
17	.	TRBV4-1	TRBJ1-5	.	CASSQELRDYSNQPQHF	TGCGCCAGCAGCCAAGAACTCAGAGACTATAGCAATCAGCCCCAGCATTTT
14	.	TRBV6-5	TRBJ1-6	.	CASSYGRGDSPLHF	TGTGCCAGCAGCTATGGACGGGGAGATTCACCCCTCCACTTT
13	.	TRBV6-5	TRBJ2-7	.	CASSYSTAYEQYF	TGTGCCAGCAGTTACTCGACAGCCTACGAGCAGTACTTC
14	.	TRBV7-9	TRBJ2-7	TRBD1	CASSTTDRDYEQYF	TGTGCCAGCAGCACTACCGACAGGGACTACGAGCAGTACTTC
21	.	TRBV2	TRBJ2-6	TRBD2	CASSGRNAGEANRSGANVLTF	TGTGCCAGCTCCGGGAGGAACGCCGGTGAGGCAAACCGCTCTGGGGCCAACGTCCTGACTTTC
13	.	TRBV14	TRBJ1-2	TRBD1	CASRPGGLYGYTF	TGTGCCAGCAGGCCAGGGGGCCTCTATGGCTACACCTTC
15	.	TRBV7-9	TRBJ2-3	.	CASSNPGGSTDTQYF	TGTGCCAGCAGCAACCCAGGGGGGAGCACAGATACGCAGTATTTT
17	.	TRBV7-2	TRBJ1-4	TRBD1	CASSLVWTGNANEKLFF	TGTGCCAGCAGCTTAGTTTGGACAGGGAACGCGAATGAAAAACTGTTTTTT
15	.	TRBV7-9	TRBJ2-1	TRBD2	CASSFLAGASGEQFF	TGTGCCAGCAGCTTTCTAGCGGGAGCATCAGGTGAGCAGTTCTTC
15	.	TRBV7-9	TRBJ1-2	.	CASSLAETVSYGYTF	TGTGCCAGCAGCTTAGCGGAAACAGTAAGCTATGGCTACACCTTC
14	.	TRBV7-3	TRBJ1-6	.	CASSSGQYNSPLHF	TGTGCCAGCAGCTCCGGACAGTATAATTCACCCCTCCACTTT
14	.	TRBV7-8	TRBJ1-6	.	CASSLAGGFSPLHF	TGTGCCAGCAGCTTAGCCGGGGGATTTTCACCCCTCCACTTT
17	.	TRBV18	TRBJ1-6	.	CASSQVTGSSYNSPLHF	TGTGCCAGCTCACAAGTGACGGGGAGCTCCTATAATTCACCCCTCCACTTT
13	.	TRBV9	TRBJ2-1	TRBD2	CASSLRTSHEQFF	TGTGCCAGCAGCCTTAGGACTAGCCATGAGCAGTTCTTC
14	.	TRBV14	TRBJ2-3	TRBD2	CASSQEWREAAQYF	TGTGCCAGCAGCCAAGAGTGGCGGGAGGCGGCGCAGTATTTT